Listed below are T cell receptor beta chains from one sample, sequenced in a study of T cell responses to AZD1222 COVID-19 vaccine. Measured with immunoSEQ multiplex PCR; TCRdb has only the in-frame clones, and not every one. The sample has 180,000 or so clones; 80% to 95% are singletons. The sequencing used peripheral blood, collected 28 days after the second AZD1222 dose. The receptors shown here come from an adult who received the AZD1222 COVID-19 vaccine. CDR3s include the opening cysteine and the closing phenylalanine or tryptophan. A D gene is named only where the DNA matches it firmly. Rows give clone size only sometimes, using once, few, many, or a class for an expanded clone.

V gene: TRBV12-3/TRBV12-4; D gene: NA; clone size: NA; J gene: TRBJ2-1; CDR3 protein: CASSPDSYEQFF; CDR3 DNA: TGTGCCAGCAGCCCAGACAGCTATGAGCAGTTCTTC
V gene: TRBV4-2; D gene: TRBD1; clone size: NA; J gene: TRBJ2-2; CDR3 protein: CASSQALGQSGELFF; CDR3 DNA: TGTGCCAGCAGCCAAGCCTTGGGACAGTCCGGGGAGCTGTTTTTT
V gene: TRBV9; D gene: NA; clone size: NA; J gene: TRBJ2-3; CDR3 protein: CASSVAGGRDTQYF; CDR3 DNA: TGTGCCAGCAGCGTAGCGGGGGGCCGGGATACGCAGTATTTT
V gene: TRBV11-3; D gene: NA; clone size: NA; J gene: TRBJ1-3; CDR3 protein: CASSLGGSTSGNTIYF; CDR3 DNA: TGTGCCAGCAGCTTAGGTGGCAGCACCTCTGGAAACACCATATATTTT
V gene: TRBV7-9; D gene: TRBD1; clone size: NA; J gene: TRBJ2-7; CDR3 protein: CASSPRTGSSYEQYF; CDR3 DNA: TGTGCCAGCAGCCCAAGGACAGGGTCTTCCTACGAGCAGTACTTC
V gene: TRBV6-5; D gene: TRBD1; clone size: NA; J gene: TRBJ1-5; CDR3 protein: CASATEGTVNQPQHF; CDR3 DNA: TGTGCCAGCGCAACGGAGGGGACAGTAAATCAGCCCCAGCATTTT
V gene: TRBV18; D gene: NA; clone size: NA; J gene: TRBJ2-7; CDR3 protein: CASSLQSSYEQYF; CDR3 DNA: TGTGCCAGCTCACTTCAGAGCTCCTACGAGCAGTACTTC
V gene: TRBV21-1; D gene: NA; clone size: NA; J gene: TRBJ1-3; CDR3 protein: CASSTGATGNTIYF; CDR3 DNA: TGTGCCAGCAGCACAGGGGCAACTGGAAACACCATATATTTT
V gene: TRBV30; D gene: NA; clone size: NA; J gene: TRBJ2-3; CDR3 protein: CAWSSGVGDTQYF; CDR3 DNA: TGTGCCTGGTCCTCAGGGGTTGGAGATACGCAGTATTTT
V gene: TRBV3-1/TRBV3-2; D gene: NA; clone size: NA; J gene: TRBJ2-1; CDR3 protein: CASSHGPPHNEQFF; CDR3 DNA: TGTGCCAGCAGCCACGGGCCTCCTCACAATGAGCAGTTCTTC
V gene: TRBV19; D gene: NA; clone size: NA; J gene: TRBJ1-1; CDR3 protein: CASTHTSGPEAFF; CDR3 DNA: TGTGCCAGTACTCATACATCCGGGCCCGAAGCTTTCTTT
V gene: TRBV6-5; D gene: TRBD2; clone size: NA; J gene: TRBJ2-1; CDR3 protein: CASSYRLAGYNEQFF; CDR3 DNA: TGTGCCAGCAGTTACAGACTAGCGGGCTACAATGAGCAGTTCTTC
V gene: TRBV5-1; D gene: TRBD1; clone size: NA; J gene: TRBJ2-7; CDR3 protein: CASSLILPGQGGSPEQYF; CDR3 DNA: TGCGCCAGCAGCTTGATTTTACCGGGACAGGGGGGTAGCCCAGAGCAGTACTTC
V gene: TRBV30; D gene: NA; clone size: NA; J gene: TRBJ2-1; CDR3 protein: CAWSGSSYNEQFF; CDR3 DNA: TGTGCCTGGAGTGGAAGCTCCTACAATGAGCAGTTCTTC
V gene: TRBV7-2; D gene: NA; clone size: few; J gene: TRBJ1-2; CDR3 protein: CASSLPPRGGGYTF; CDR3 DNA: TGTGCCAGCAGCTTACCCCCTCGAGGAGGCGGCTACACCTTC
V gene: TRBV4-2; D gene: NA; clone size: NA; J gene: TRBJ1-5; CDR3 protein: CASSQELSNQPQHF; CDR3 DNA: TGTGCCAGCAGCCAAGAGTTGTCCAATCAGCCCCAGCATTTT
V gene: TRBV5-1; D gene: NA; clone size: NA; J gene: TRBJ1-1; CDR3 protein: CASSLPGTEAFF; CDR3 DNA: TGCGCCAGCAGCCTCCCGGGGACTGAAGCTTTCTTT
V gene: TRBV4-1; D gene: NA; clone size: NA; J gene: TRBJ2-4; CDR3 protein: CASSQTGSDGAIQYF; CDR3 DNA: TGCGCCAGCAGCCAGACTGGCAGTGATGGTGCCATTCAGTACTTC
V gene: TRBV7-3; D gene: TRBD2; clone size: NA; J gene: TRBJ2-5; CDR3 protein: CASSLIAGPIGAQYF; CDR3 DNA: TGTGCCAGCAGCTTAATAGCGGGACCAATAGGGGCCCAGTACTTC
V gene: TRBV19; D gene: NA; clone size: NA; J gene: TRBJ2-7; CDR3 protein: CASSSPEGYEQYF; CDR3 DNA: TGTGCCAGTAGTAGCCCAGAGGGCTACGAGCAGTACTTC
V gene: TRBV6-5; D gene: NA; clone size: NA; J gene: TRBJ2-5; CDR3 protein: CASRLFGEETQYF; CDR3 DNA: TGTGCCAGCAGACTTTTCGGGGAAGAGACCCAGTACTTC
V gene: TRBV7-3; D gene: TRBD1; clone size: once; J gene: TRBJ1-1; CDR3 protein: CASSIDRGTEAFF; CDR3 DNA: TGTGCCAGCAGCATTGACAGGGGAACTGAAGCTTTCTTT
V gene: TRBV7-9; D gene: NA; clone size: NA; J gene: TRBJ2-3; CDR3 protein: CAGDPGTDTGTDTQYF; CDR3 DNA: TGTGCCGGAGACCCTGGAACTGATACTGGCACAGATACGCAGTATTTT
V gene: TRBV5-4; D gene: NA; clone size: NA; J gene: TRBJ1-6; CDR3 protein: CASSLELADSPLHF; CDR3 DNA: TGTGCCAGCAGCTTGGAATTGGCGGATTCACCCCTCCACTTT
V gene: TRBV2; D gene: NA; clone size: NA; J gene: TRBJ2-6; CDR3 protein: CASRDASGANVLTF; CDR3 DNA: TGTGCCAGCAGGGACGCCTCTGGGGCCAACGTCCTGACTTTC
V gene: TRBV7-2; D gene: NA; clone size: NA; J gene: TRBJ1-6; CDR3 protein: CASSLVTGLQNSPLHF; CDR3 DNA: TGTGCCAGCAGCTTAGTAACAGGACTGCAGAATTCACCCCTCCACTTT
V gene: TRBV6-5; D gene: NA; clone size: NA; J gene: TRBJ1-3; CDR3 protein: CASSYLGETGNTIYF; CDR3 DNA: TGTGCCAGCAGTTACCTTGGGGAGACTGGAAACACCATATATTTT
V gene: TRBV19; D gene: NA; clone size: NA; J gene: TRBJ1-4; CDR3 protein: CASSIGARATNEKLFF; CDR3 DNA: TGTGCCAGTAGTATAGGCGCCCGCGCAACTAATGAAAAACTGTTTTTT
V gene: TRBV29-1; D gene: TRBD2; clone size: NA; J gene: TRBJ2-3; CDR3 protein: CSVESPGLAGGDTQYF; CDR3 DNA: TGCAGCGTTGAGAGCCCTGGACTAGCGGGAGGGGATACGCAGTATTTT
V gene: TRBV3-1/TRBV3-2; D gene: NA; clone size: NA; J gene: TRBJ2-2; CDR3 protein: CASSQAEFPGGKDTGELFF; CDR3 DNA: TGTGCCAGCAGCCAAGCGGAGTTTCCGGGGGGCAAGGACACCGGGGAGCTGTTTTTT
V gene: TRBV5-1; D gene: NA; clone size: NA; J gene: TRBJ2-3; CDR3 protein: CASSAVLQRWADTQYF; CDR3 DNA: TGCGCCAGCAGCGCCGTACTGCAGAGGTGGGCAGATACGCAGTATTTT
V gene: TRBV19; D gene: NA; clone size: NA; J gene: TRBJ1-1; CDR3 protein: CASSTGRNTEAFF; CDR3 DNA: TGTGCCAGTAGTACAGGGCGGAACACTGAAGCTTTCTTT
V gene: TRBV5-4; D gene: TRBD2; clone size: NA; J gene: TRBJ2-7; CDR3 protein: CASSRSGSSYEQYF; CDR3 DNA: TGTGCCAGCAGCCGTAGCGGGAGCTCGTACGAGCAGTACTTC
V gene: TRBV4-3; D gene: NA; clone size: NA; J gene: TRBJ1-6; CDR3 protein: CASSQGPGTHSPLHF; CDR3 DNA: TGCGCCAGCAGCCAAGGACCCGGGACGCATTCACCCCTCCACTTT
V gene: TRBV7-8; D gene: NA; clone size: NA; J gene: TRBJ2-1; CDR3 protein: CASSHYPGAKEQFF; CDR3 DNA: TGTGCCAGCAGCCACTATCCAGGGGCAAAGGAGCAGTTCTTC
V gene: TRBV11-1; D gene: NA; clone size: NA; J gene: TRBJ1-2; CDR3 protein: CASSHPQDINYGYTF; CDR3 DNA: TGTGCCAGCAGCCACCCGCAGGACATTAACTATGGCTACACCTTC
V gene: TRBV9; D gene: NA; clone size: NA; J gene: TRBJ2-2; CDR3 protein: CASSVGPTGELFF; CDR3 DNA: TGTGCCAGCAGCGTAGGGCCCACCGGGGAGCTGTTTTTT
V gene: TRBV11-2; D gene: NA; clone size: NA; J gene: TRBJ2-7; CDR3 protein: CASSIAGQTYEQYF; CDR3 DNA: TGTGCCAGCAGCATAGCGGGACAGACCTACGAGCAGTACTTC
V gene: TRBV6-5; D gene: NA; clone size: NA; J gene: TRBJ1-4; CDR3 protein: CASRIPGRKNEKLFF; CDR3 DNA: TGTGCCAGCAGGATTCCGGGACGGAAAAATGAAAAACTGTTTTTT
V gene: TRBV19; D gene: NA; clone size: NA; J gene: TRBJ1-1; CDR3 protein: CASSLQGMNTEAFF; CDR3 DNA: TGTGCCAGTAGTCTACAGGGAATGAACACTGAAGCTTTCTTT
V gene: TRBV5-4; D gene: TRBD2; clone size: NA; J gene: TRBJ2-5; CDR3 protein: CASSSLAGGFETQYF; CDR3 DNA: TGTGCCAGCAGCTCTCTAGCGGGAGGTTTCGAGACCCAGTACTTC
V gene: TRBV9; D gene: TRBD1; clone size: NA; J gene: TRBJ1-4; CDR3 protein: CASSAGTANEKLFF; CDR3 DNA: TGTGCCAGCAGCGCGGGGACAGCTAATGAAAAACTGTTTTTT
V gene: TRBV19; D gene: NA; clone size: NA; J gene: TRBJ1-2; CDR3 protein: CASSPTGTLGGGYTF; CDR3 DNA: TGTGCCAGTAGCCCAACCGGGACCCTGGGAGGCGGCTACACCTTC
V gene: TRBV4-1; D gene: NA; clone size: NA; J gene: TRBJ1-1; CDR3 protein: CASSQDIPAGGHTEAFF; CDR3 DNA: TGCGCCAGCAGCCAAGATATCCCAGCGGGGGGGCACACTGAAGCTTTCTTT
V gene: TRBV30; D gene: TRBD1; clone size: NA; J gene: TRBJ1-1; CDR3 protein: CAWSRETGAFF; CDR3 DNA: TGTGCCTGGAGTCGGGAGACAGGGGCTTTCTTT
V gene: TRBV7-3; D gene: NA; clone size: NA; J gene: TRBJ2-1; CDR3 protein: CASSPPGSYNEQFF; CDR3 DNA: TGTGCCAGCAGCCCACCTGGCTCCTACAATGAGCAGTTCTTC
V gene: TRBV7-9; D gene: NA; clone size: NA; J gene: TRBJ2-2; CDR3 protein: CASTQGSTANTGELFF; CDR3 DNA: TGTGCCAGCACCCAGGGCAGCACCGCGAACACCGGGGAGCTGTTTTTT
V gene: TRBV6-1; D gene: TRBD1; clone size: NA; J gene: TRBJ2-2; CDR3 protein: CASSEAHRTGVGGELFF; CDR3 DNA: TGTGCCAGCAGTGAAGCGCATCGGACAGGGGTGGGAGGGGAGCTGTTTTTT
V gene: TRBV5-1; D gene: NA; clone size: NA; J gene: TRBJ1-3; CDR3 protein: CASSAGESYSGNTIYF; CDR3 DNA: TGCGCCAGCAGCGCAGGGGAGTCGTACTCTGGAAACACCATATATTTT
V gene: TRBV27; D gene: NA; clone size: NA; J gene: TRBJ2-1; CDR3 protein: CASSSTGGPGFAGARDSYNEQFF; CDR3 DNA: TGTGCCAGCAGTTCCACCGGGGGACCGGGGTTCGCCGGAGCACGGGACTCCTACAATGAGCAGTTCTTC
V gene: TRBV11-2; D gene: NA; clone size: NA; J gene: TRBJ2-2; CDR3 protein: CASSLFSDPNTGELFF; CDR3 DNA: TGTGCCAGCAGCCTGTTTAGTGACCCGAACACCGGGGAGCTGTTTTTT